This record covers a single TCR beta chain. Antigen specificity is unknown. Profiling relied on immunoSEQ multiplex PCR, and the TCRdb table lists in-frame clones only, not all of them. The table has about 97,000 clones, 90% to 95% seen once; the top ten hold roughly 3.1%. The data stem from a study of T cells in pancreatic ductal adenocarcinoma. Study conclusions and caveats: No significant tumor-blood clonality difference; means were about 0.1 and 0.07. The resected pancreatic cancer cohort was biased toward the minority with early-stage disease. Tumor-versus-blood clonality comparisons may be biased toward lower tumor diversity. Blood had more productive templates and 6 to 9-fold more unique clonotypes than tumor.

Germline V lookup: CDR1 LNHDA, CDR2 SQIVND (reference sequence). The CDR3 has 14 residues. The V and J ends lost 6 bases and 7 bases, in that order; junction bases with no gene match: 6. Selected pancreatic ductal adenocarcinoma patients had undergone surgery without neoadjuvant therapy. The receptor was derived from a human donor with pancreatic ductal adenocarcinoma. The chain employs TRBV19 and TRBJ1-4; 9 bases fit TRBD1. Sample: PBMCs. The CDR3 is CASRGQGGGEKLFF. The CDR3 DNA follows: TGTGCCAGTAGGGGACAGGGAGGAGGTGAAAAACTGTTTTTT.